These T cell receptor beta chains were read from a single sample in a study of shared clonotypes between healthy human individuals. Sequencing was performed with immunoSEQ multiplex PCR; in TCRdb, only in-frame clones are kept and a portion is missing. The sample shows about 1.4 million clones, around 97% of them seen only once. Sequenced input: naive CD4+ T cells sorted from blood. The receptors were gathered from a man under 40 in good health. The CDR3 runs from the conserved cysteine through the conserved F or W.

len: 19; j_gene: TRBJ2-5; v_gene: TRBV12-5; CDR3aa: CASGLARTSGRPFGETQYF
len: 19; j_gene: TRBJ1-5; v_gene: TRBV28; CDR3aa: CASRPLGQGARLGGQPQHF
len: 11; j_gene: TRBJ2-7; v_gene: TRBV5-4; CDR3aa: CASSSMSGAVF
len: 15; j_gene: TRBJ2-2; v_gene: TRBV11-1; CDR3aa: CASSQEGTTAGELFF
len: 12; j_gene: TRBJ2-7; v_gene: TRBV19; CDR3aa: CASSINYYEQYF
len: 13; j_gene: TRBJ1-1; v_gene: TRBV28; CDR3aa: CASTTGPNTEAFF
len: 13; j_gene: TRBJ2-7; v_gene: TRBV5-1; CDR3aa: CASSLVLEYEQYF
len: 15; j_gene: TRBJ2-7; v_gene: TRBV5-4; CDR3aa: CASSPTSGRVYEQYF
len: 15; j_gene: TRBJ2-7; v_gene: TRBV5-1; CDR3aa: CASSLASGLPYEQYF
len: 16; j_gene: TRBJ2-1; v_gene: TRBV18; CDR3aa: CASSRTGPSSYNEQFF
len: 13; j_gene: TRBJ2-2; v_gene: TRBV7-9; CDR3aa: CASSPSKVGELFF
len: 14; j_gene: TRBJ1-5; v_gene: TRBV19; CDR3aa: CASRQGPSNQPQHF
len: 13; j_gene: TRBJ2-1; v_gene: TRBV19; CDR3aa: CASSMFQPNEQFF
len: 13; j_gene: TRBJ1-1; v_gene: TRBV28; CDR3aa: CASSPQGLTEAFF
len: 12; j_gene: TRBJ2-7; v_gene: TRBV18; CDR3aa: CASSVRAYEQYF
len: 14; j_gene: TRBJ2-5; v_gene: TRBV7-8; CDR3aa: CASSKPGLPETQYF
len: 16; j_gene: TRBJ2-1; v_gene: TRBV7-2; CDR3aa: CASSLAPGLGKVEQFF
len: 14; j_gene: TRBJ2-1; v_gene: TRBV10-3; CDR3aa: CAIRGAGSLNEQFF
len: 14; j_gene: TRBJ2-7; v_gene: TRBV19; CDR3aa: CASSINGRVYEQYF
len: 12; j_gene: TRBJ2-1; v_gene: TRBV6-1; CDR3aa: CASSEALNEQFF
len: 17; j_gene: TRBJ2-1; v_gene: TRBV5-1; CDR3aa: CASSLRLAGGPGNEQFF
len: 13; j_gene: TRBJ2-1; v_gene: TRBV27; CDR3aa: CASSFQAGFEQFF
len: 17; j_gene: TRBJ2-3; v_gene: TRBV19; CDR3aa: CASSIRSVAGGVDTQYF
len: 13; j_gene: TRBJ1-5; v_gene: TRBV18; CDR3aa: CASSPSAGQPQHF
len: 16; j_gene: TRBJ2-2; v_gene: TRBV10-3; CDR3aa: CAISESGGRATGELFF
len: 13; j_gene: TRBJ1-5; v_gene: TRBV6-1; CDR3aa: CASHLTVNQPQHF
len: 14; j_gene: TRBJ2-7; v_gene: TRBV5-4; CDR3aa: CASSMGLAGAEQYF